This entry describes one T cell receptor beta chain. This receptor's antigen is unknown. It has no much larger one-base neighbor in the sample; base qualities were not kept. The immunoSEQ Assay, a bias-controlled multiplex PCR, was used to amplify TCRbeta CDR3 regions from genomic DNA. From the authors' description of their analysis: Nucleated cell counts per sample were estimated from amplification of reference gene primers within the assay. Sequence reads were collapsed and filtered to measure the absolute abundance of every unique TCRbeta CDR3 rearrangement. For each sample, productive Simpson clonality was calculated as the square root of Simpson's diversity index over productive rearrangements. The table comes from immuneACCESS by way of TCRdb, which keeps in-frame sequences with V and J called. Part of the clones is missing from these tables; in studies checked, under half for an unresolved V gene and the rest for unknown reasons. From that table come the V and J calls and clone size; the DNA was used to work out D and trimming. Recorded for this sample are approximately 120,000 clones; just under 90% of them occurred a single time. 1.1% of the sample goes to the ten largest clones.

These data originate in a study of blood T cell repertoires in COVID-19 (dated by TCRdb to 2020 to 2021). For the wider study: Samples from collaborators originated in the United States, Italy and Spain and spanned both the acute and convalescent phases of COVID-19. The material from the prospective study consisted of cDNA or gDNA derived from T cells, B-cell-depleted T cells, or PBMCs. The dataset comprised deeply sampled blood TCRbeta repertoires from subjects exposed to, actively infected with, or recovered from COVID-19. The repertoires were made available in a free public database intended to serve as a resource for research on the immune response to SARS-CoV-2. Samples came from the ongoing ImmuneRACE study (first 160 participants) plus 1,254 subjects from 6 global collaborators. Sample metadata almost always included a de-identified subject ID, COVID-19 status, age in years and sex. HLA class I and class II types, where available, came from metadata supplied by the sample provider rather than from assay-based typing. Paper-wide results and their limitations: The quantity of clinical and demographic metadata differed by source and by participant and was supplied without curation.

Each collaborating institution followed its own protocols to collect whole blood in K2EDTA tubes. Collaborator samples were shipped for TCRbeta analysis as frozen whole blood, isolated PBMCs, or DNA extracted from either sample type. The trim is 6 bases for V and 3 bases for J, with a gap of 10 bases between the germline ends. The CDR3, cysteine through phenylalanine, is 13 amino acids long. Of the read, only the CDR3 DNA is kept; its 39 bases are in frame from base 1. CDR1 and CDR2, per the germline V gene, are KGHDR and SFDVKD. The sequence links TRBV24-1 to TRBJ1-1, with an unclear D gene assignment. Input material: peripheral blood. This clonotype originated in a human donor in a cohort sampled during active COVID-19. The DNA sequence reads TGTGCCACCAGTAATGCGGGTTACACTGAAGCTTTCTTT. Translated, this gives CATSNAGYTEAFF.